This T cell receptor beta chain emerged from a study of regulatory T cells in long-lasting Graves disease. Trimming pared 4 bases from V and 5 bases from J, leaving 17 bases between. This CDR3 has 15 amino acids. CDR1 is MDHEN, CDR2 SYDVKM, per germline. The sample's time point: newly diagnosed GD, antithyroid drugs for less than 3 months. The authors made the TCR library using RNA they extracted from PBMCs. Whole-study results and caveats: Fewer public clonotypes were shared by new patients (around 970) than by persistent patients (fewer than 3,000).

Library construction for TCR beta used iRepertoire HTBI primers and Arm-PCR of CDR3 regions. TCRdb independently ran MiXCR on the multiplex PCR reads; one entry per CDR3 protein. The repertoire consists of 500,000 to 700,000 distinct CDR3 sequences, with 16% occurring once and the leading ten covering 15% to 20%. This clonotype was observed many times. Its antigen is not identified. The same specimen was also included in a second study, on T cells in Graves' hyperthyroidism and ophthalmopathy. Per that paper: Newly diagnosed patients aged 18 to 65 had hyperthyroidism of under 2 months' duration. The HTBI primer set drove a first-round RT-PCR of the TCR CDR3. With a median lead of approximately six months before onset, the model predicted ophthalmopathy.

The sequenced sample was peripheral blood mononuclear cells (PBMCs), obtained at new diagnosis, from a patient treated with antithyroid drugs. The sequence was obtained from a woman aged 25 to 39 with Graves disease. V is TRBV28 and J is TRBJ1-2; D may be TRBD1 (6 bases). The CDR3 here is CASSYLGAREYGYTF. CDR3 nucleotide sequence: TGTGCCAGCAGTTACTTGGGGGCGCGAGAGTATGGCTACACCTTC.